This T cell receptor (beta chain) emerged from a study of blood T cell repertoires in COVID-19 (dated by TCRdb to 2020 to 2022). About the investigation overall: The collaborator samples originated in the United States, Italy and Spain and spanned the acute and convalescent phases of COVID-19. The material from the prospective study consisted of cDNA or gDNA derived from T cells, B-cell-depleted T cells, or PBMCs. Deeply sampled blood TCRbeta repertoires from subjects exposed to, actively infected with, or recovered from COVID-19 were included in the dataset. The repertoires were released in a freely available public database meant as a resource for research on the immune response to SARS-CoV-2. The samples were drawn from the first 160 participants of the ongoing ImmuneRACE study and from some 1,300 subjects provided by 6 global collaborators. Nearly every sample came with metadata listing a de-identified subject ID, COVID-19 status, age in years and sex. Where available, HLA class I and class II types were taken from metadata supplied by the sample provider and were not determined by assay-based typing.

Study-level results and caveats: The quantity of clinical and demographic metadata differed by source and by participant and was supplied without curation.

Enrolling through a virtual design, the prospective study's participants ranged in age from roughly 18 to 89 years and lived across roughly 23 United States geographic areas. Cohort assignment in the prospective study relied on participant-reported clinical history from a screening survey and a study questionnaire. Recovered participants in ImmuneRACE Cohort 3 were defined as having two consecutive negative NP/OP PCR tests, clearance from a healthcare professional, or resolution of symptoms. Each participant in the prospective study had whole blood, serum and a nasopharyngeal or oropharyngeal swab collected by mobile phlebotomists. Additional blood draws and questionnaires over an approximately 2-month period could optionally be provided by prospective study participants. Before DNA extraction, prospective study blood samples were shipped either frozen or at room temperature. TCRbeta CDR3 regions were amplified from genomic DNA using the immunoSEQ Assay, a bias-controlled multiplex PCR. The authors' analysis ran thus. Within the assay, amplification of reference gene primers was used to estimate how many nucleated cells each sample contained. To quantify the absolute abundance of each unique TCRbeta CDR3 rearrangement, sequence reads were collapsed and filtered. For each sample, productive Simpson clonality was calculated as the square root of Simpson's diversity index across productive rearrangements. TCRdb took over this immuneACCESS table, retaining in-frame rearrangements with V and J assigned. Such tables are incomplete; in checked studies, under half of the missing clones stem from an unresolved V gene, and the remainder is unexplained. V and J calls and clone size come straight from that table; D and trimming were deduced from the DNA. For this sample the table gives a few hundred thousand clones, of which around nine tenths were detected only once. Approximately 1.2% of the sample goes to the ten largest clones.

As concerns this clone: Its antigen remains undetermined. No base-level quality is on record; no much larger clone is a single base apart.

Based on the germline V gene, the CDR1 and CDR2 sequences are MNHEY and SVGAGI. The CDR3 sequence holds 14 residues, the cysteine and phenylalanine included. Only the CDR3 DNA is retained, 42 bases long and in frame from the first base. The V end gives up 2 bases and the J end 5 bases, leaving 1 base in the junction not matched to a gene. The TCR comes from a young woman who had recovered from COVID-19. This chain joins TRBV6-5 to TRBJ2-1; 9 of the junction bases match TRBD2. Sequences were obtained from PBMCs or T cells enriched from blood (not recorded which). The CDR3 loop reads CASSYGTSNNEQFF. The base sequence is TGTGCCAGCAGTTACGGGACTAGCAACAATGAGCAGTTCTTC.